This T cell receptor beta chain emerged from a study of T cell responses to AZD1222 COVID-19 vaccine. Study in general: Pooling of second doses given at about 4 or about 12 weeks was done. Study-level points and caveats: Per reports, nearly half of all spike-specific TCRs target regions that are unmutated in variants. Baseline serostatus was positive in only a handful of AZD1222 recipients. The peak T cell response came first, and repertoires were sampled only after it.

Note on this clone: Antigen specificity is unknown.

Repertoires were generated with immunoSEQ multiplex PCR, while TCRdb's copy carries only in-frame clones and drops some. This table has around 170,000 clones, roughly 90% appearing once. There are 15 residues in the CDR3. V dropped 0 bases and J dropped 1; count of bases not matched to a gene: 1. The germline V gene encodes CDR1 KGHSH and CDR2 LQKENI. The sample here was peripheral blood, taken on day 0 of AZD1222 vaccination. The receptor was derived from an adult in good health. This sequence joins TRBV18 and TRBJ2-3; 7 positions agree with TRBD2. The CDR3 DNA reads as TGTGCCAGCTCACCACCGGGGGGGGGCACAGATACGCAGTATTTT. It specifies CASSPPGGGTDTQYF.